This TCR beta chain was found in a study of shared clonotypes between healthy human individuals. Study details: There were three CD4 naive, three CD4 memory, two CD8 naive and one CD8 memory plates per donor.

This CDR3 spans 17 amino acids. The germline gives CDR1 SGHRS, CDR2 YFSETQ. The ends were cut back, 0 bases at V and 3 bases at J, with 19 bases in the middle. Repertoires were generated with immunoSEQ multiplex PCR, while TCRdb's copy carries only in-frame clones and drops some. The table includes around 700,000 clones, approximately 75% detected once. The origin of this receptor is a young woman in good health. The sample taken for sequencing was memory CD4+ T cells sorted from blood. The subset is: CD45RA-negative fraction. This chain connects TRBV5-1 to TRBJ2-7, with D unclear. In nucleotides, the CDR3 is TGCGCCAGCAGCTTGGCCGAACGCAAGGGCCACTACTACGAGCAGTACTTC. This gives the protein CASSLAERKGHYYEQYF.